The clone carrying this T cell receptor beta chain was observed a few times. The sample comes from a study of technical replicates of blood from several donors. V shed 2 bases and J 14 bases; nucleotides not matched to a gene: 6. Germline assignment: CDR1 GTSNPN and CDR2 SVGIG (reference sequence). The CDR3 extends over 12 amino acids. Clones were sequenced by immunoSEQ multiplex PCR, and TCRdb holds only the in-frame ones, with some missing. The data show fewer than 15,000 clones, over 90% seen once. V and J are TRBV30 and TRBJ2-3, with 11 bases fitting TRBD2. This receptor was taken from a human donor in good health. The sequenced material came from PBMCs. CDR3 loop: CAWSRTSGPRYF. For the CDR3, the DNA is TGTGCCTGGAGTAGGACTAGCGGGCCGAGGTATTTT.